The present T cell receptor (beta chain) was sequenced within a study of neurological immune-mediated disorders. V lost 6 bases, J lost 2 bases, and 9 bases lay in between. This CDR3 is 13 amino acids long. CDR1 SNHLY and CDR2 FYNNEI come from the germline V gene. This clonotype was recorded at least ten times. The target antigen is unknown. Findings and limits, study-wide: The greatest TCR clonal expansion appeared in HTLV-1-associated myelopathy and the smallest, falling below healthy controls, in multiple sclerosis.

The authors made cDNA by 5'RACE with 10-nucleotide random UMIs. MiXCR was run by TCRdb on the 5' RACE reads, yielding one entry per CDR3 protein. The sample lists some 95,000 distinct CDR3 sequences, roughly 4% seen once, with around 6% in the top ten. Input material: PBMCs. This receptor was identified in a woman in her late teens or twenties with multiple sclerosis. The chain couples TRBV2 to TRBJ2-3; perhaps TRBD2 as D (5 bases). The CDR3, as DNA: TGTGCCAGCAGCGCGCTAGCCACAGATACGCAGTATTTT. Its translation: CASSALATDTQYF.